A single sample is the source of the 30 T cell receptor beta chains below, sequenced in a study of PD-L1 blockade in urothelial cancer. Sequenced by immunoSEQ multiplex PCR; TCRdb stores in-frame clones only, minus some. Counted here are about 100,000 clones, about 89% occurring once; the ten biggest clones make up around 0.92%. The source was PBMCs, collected around atezolizumab (anti-PD-L1) treatment. Every receptor here comes from an elderly woman with urothelial cancer.

CDR3 sequence reads: CATRTGSTNTEAFF. As DNA, the CDR3 is TGTGCCACCAGGACGGGGTCAACAAACACTGAAGCTTTCTTT. The genes are TRBV15 and TRBJ1-1, with D unresolved. The germline V gene encodes CDR1 LNHNV and CDR2 YYDKDF (reference sequence). Trimming took 6 bases from V and 2 from J, leaving 13 bases between them. This CDR3 has 14 amino acids.

V usage is TRBV30 and J usage is TRBJ2-5; 9 bases line up with TRBD1. From germline, CDR1 is GTSNPN and CDR2 SVGIG (reference sequence). CDR3 size: 15 residues. J was trimmed by 4 bases and V by 3 bases; bases with no gene match: 9. CDR3 nucleotide sequence: TGTGCCTGGAGGGACAGGGGCGCCGGGGGAGAGACCCAGTACTTC. Encoded protein: CAWRDRGAGGETQYF.

The gene calls are TRBV9 and TRBJ2-2; D perhaps matches TRBD2 (6 bases). This CDR3 comprises 13 residues. Germline loops: CDR1 SGDLS, CDR2 YYNGEE. The V and J ends lost 4 bases and 6 bases respectively, with 10 bases between them. CDR3 sequence: CASSTWEAGELFF. CDR3 coding DNA: TGTGCCAGCAGCACATGGGAGGCCGGGGAGCTGTTTTTT.

CDR3 in amino acids: CATSRDLFGARYF. DNA for the CDR3: TGTGCCACCAGCAGAGATCTATTCGGAGCCCGGTACTTC. The gene calls are TRBV15 and TRBJ2-5; D ambiguous. With 0 bases removed from V and 13 bases from J, the gap between germline ends came to 15 bases. CDR3 length equals 13 residues. Germline lookup yields CDR1 LNHNV and CDR2 YYDKDF (reference sequence). Looking up the rest from reference TRBV15 and TRBJ2-5 gives the full variable domain: DAMVIQNPRYQVTQFGKPVTLSCSQTLNHNVMYWYQQKSSQAPKLLFHYYDKDFNNEADTPDNFQSRRPNTSFCFLDIRSPGLGDTAMYLCATSRDLFGARYFGPGTRLLVL.

The chain employs TRBV11-1 and TRBJ2-2; 7 bases agree with TRBD2. The CDR3 is made up of 16 amino acids. The trim removed 5 bases at V and 0 bases at J, leaving 6 bases unmatched. Germline values: CDR1 SGHAT, CDR2 FQDESV (reference sequence). This chain's CDR3 is CASSIGSGANTGELFF. The CDR3 DNA reads as TGTGCCAGCAGCATAGGGAGCGGGGCGAACACCGGGGAGCTGTTTTTT.

The chain combines TRBV19 with TRBJ1-2, with D unresolved. The CDR3 has 13 residues. V lost 5 bases and J lost 3, with 10 bases in between. Germline V gene lookup returns CDR1 LNHDA and CDR2 SQIVND (reference sequence). The CDR3 loop is CASSGRVDYGYTF. CDR3 coding DNA: TGTGCCAGTAGTGGGAGGGTTGACTATGGCTACACCTTC.

The chain joins TRBV7-9 to TRBJ1-2; D call uncertain. CDR3 length: 16 residues. Germline V lookup: CDR1 SEHNR, CDR2 FQNEAQ (reference sequence). V lost 5 bases and J 4 bases, leaving 20 bases between the germline ends. The CDR3 DNA sequence: TGTGCCAGCAGCCCTCTCGGCCGGGTCCAACTCTATGGCTACACCTTC. This codes for CASSPLGRVQLYGYTF.

This sequence joins TRBV19 and TRBJ2-1, with D perhaps matching TRBD1 (5 bases). CDR1 and CDR2 from the germline V gene are LNHDA and SQIVND (reference sequence). The V and J ends lost 5 bases and 8 bases respectively, with 16 bases between them. This CDR3 is 14 amino acids long. CDR3 protein: CASSYGLQADEQFF. CDR3 DNA sequence: TGTGCCAGTAGTTACGGCTTACAGGCGGATGAGCAGTTCTTC.

J is TRBJ1-5 and V is TRBV6-5, with D possibly TRBD1 on 5 matching bases. CDR1 MNHEY and CDR2 SVGAGI come from the germline V gene. There are 13 residues in the CDR3. V dropped 6 bases and J dropped 0 bases, with 6 bases sitting between them. The CDR3, as DNA: TGTGCCAGCAGCAGGGCTAGCAATCAGCCCCAGCATTTT. It translates to CASSRASNQPQHF.

J is TRBJ2-4 and V is TRBV7-2; TRBD2 matches 7 bases. Trimming removed 5 bases from V and 11 bases from J; junction bases left unmatched: 6. Germline values: CDR1 SGHTA, CDR2 FQGNSA. The CDR3 is 12 amino acids. Here the CDR3 DNA reads TGTGCCAGCAGCGTCCCTAGCGGTGTTCAGTACTTC. This sequence encodes CASSVPSGVQYF.

V usage is TRBV5-1 and J usage is TRBJ1-4; 10 bases are a match to TRBD1. This CDR3 is built from 16 residues. V shed 4 bases, J shed 4 bases, and the junction held 7 bases outside the gene matches. CDR1 is SGHRS and CDR2 is YFSETQ in the germline V gene. This chain's CDR3 is CASSPGQGFGNEKLFF. DNA of the CDR3: TGCGCCAGCAGCCCGGGACAGGGGTTCGGTAATGAAAAACTGTTTTTT.

This chain links TRBV27 with TRBJ2-3; 10 positions agree with TRBD2. With V trimmed by 3 bases and J by 0 bases, 9 bases remained unmatched. Germline V gene data show CDR1 as MNHEY and CDR2 as SMNVEV (reference sequence). This CDR3 has 18 amino acids. The CDR3 is CASSFFPGLAPSTDTQYF. In DNA, the CDR3 is TGTGCCAGCAGTTTCTTTCCGGGACTAGCGCCTAGCACAGATACGCAGTATTTT.

The chain links TRBV19 to TRBJ1-5; D possibly corresponds to TRBD1 (6 bases). With 4 bases removed from V and 3 bases from J, the gap between germline ends came to 16 bases. CDR1 is LNHDA, CDR2 SQIVND, per germline (reference sequence). CDR3 length: 16 amino acids. CDR3 residues: CASSTGTLRNNQPQHF. The CDR3, as DNA: TGTGCCAGTAGTACTGGGACACTAAGAAACAATCAGCCCCAGCATTTT. The variable domain in full, completed from reference TRBV19 and TRBJ1-5, reads DGGITQSPKYLFRKEGQNVTLSCEQNLNHDAMYWYRQDPGQGLRLIYYSQIVNDFQKGDIAEGYSVSREKKESFPLTVTSAQKNPTAFYLCASSTGTLRNNQPQHFGDGTRLSIL.

CDR3 in DNA: TGTGCCAGCAGACCGGGACTGCTATCTACCGGGGAGCTGTTTTTT. It specifies CASRPGLLSTGELFF. The chain employs TRBV27 and TRBJ2-2; possible D gene TRBD2, 6 bases. Trimming removed 6 bases from V and 5 bases from J, with 16 bases in between. Germline CDR1 MNHEY, CDR2 SMNVEV (reference sequence). The CDR3 runs to 15 residues.

The sample holds one count of this clone. CDR3 loop: CASSTGRTEEKLFF. In DNA, the CDR3 is TGCGCCAGCAGCACGGGAAGGACGGAAGAAAAACTGTTTTTT. The V gene is TRBV5-1, the J gene TRBJ1-4; D is undetermined. The CDR3 loop spans 14 amino acids. V shed 4 bases and J shed 8 bases, with 15 bases lying between them. Germline loops: CDR1 SGHRS, CDR2 YFSETQ.

V usage is TRBV11-2 and J usage is TRBJ2-1; D possibly corresponds to TRBD2 (6 bases). Trimming shortened V by 5 bases and J by 10 bases, and 15 bases separated the two germline ends. In germline, CDR1 is SGHAT, CDR2 FQNNGV. This CDR3 region has 13 residues. The CDR3 nucleotides are TGTGCCAGCAGCCCCCAATACGGGGGAGAGCAGTTCTTC. Translating gives CASSPQYGGEQFF.

The J gene is TRBJ1-4, the V gene TRBV5-8; 9 bases match TRBD1. V shed 4 bases and J 5 bases; nucleotides not matched to a gene: 3. The CDR3 contains 14 residues. Germline V CDR1 and CDR2: SGHTS, YDEGEE. The CDR3 coding sequence is TGTGCCAGCAGCAAGACAGGGGGGAATGAAAAACTGTTTTTT. This translates into CASSKTGGNEKLFF.

J is TRBJ2-5 and V is TRBV7-9; 8 nucleotides line up with TRBD1. CDR3 length: 12 residues. The germline V gene has CDR1 SEHNR and CDR2 FQNEAQ (reference sequence). The ends lost 6 bases at V and 3 bases at J; junction bases unmatched: 0. Here the CDR3 reads CASRGQEETQYF. The CDR3 DNA follows: TGTGCCAGCAGGGGACAGGAAGAGACCCAGTACTTC.

The V and J genes are TRBV5-1 and TRBJ2-1; TRBD2 matches 7 bases. The germline V gene has CDR1 SGHRS and CDR2 YFSETQ. Trimming removed 5 bases from V and 2 bases from J; junction bases left unmatched: 10. The CDR3 is 16 amino acids. The CDR3 DNA is TGCGCCAGCAGAAGAGTGTCTAGCGGACCCTACAATGAGCAGTTCTTC. Translation gives CASRRVSSGPYNEQFF.

This clone has a single count. This chain links TRBV5-1 with TRBJ2-7; D may be TRBD2 (6 bases). V was pared by 4 bases and J by 2 bases, with 13 bases between. This CDR3 is 14 amino acids long. Germline V gene lookup returns CDR1 SGHRS and CDR2 YFSETQ. The CDR3: CASSPGLPPYEQYF. CDR3 DNA: TGCGCCAGCAGCCCGGGACTCCCCCCCTACGAGCAGTACTTC.

The chain has TRBV5-1 and TRBJ2-5, with D possibly TRBD1 on 5 matching bases. The ends were cut back, 0 bases at V and 0 bases at J, with 6 bases in the middle. The CDR3 spans 14 residues. Per the germline V gene, CDR1 is SGHRS and CDR2 is YFSETQ. CDR3 protein: CASSLGQNQETQYF. The CDR3 nucleotides are TGCGCCAGCAGCTTGGGACAGAACCAAGAGACCCAGTACTTC.

This chain joins TRBV7-9 and TRBJ2-1; 9 bases agree with TRBD2. The V and J ends lost 8 bases and 8 bases, in that order; junction bases with no gene match: 10. Germline CDR1 and CDR2: SEHNR and FQNEAQ (reference sequence). CDR3 length: 14 amino acids. This CDR3 is CASGSGTSLYEQFF. The CDR3 coding sequence is TGTGCCAGCGGGTCCGGGACTAGCCTCTATGAGCAGTTCTTC.

The rearrangement joins TRBV10-2 to TRBJ2-1, with 11 nucleotides matching TRBD2. Germline V gives CDR1 WSHSY, CDR2 SAAADI. The CDR3 totals 15 residues. The junction had 1 base not matched to a gene; V was cut back by 1 base and J by 5 bases. In DNA form, the CDR3 reads TGCGCCAGCAGTGAGTGGGGACTAGCGGACAATGAGCAGTTCTTC. This gives the protein CASSEWGLADNEQFF.

The chain uses TRBV5-4 and TRBJ2-1; 8 nucleotides align to TRBD2. Germline V gives CDR1 SGHNT, CDR2 YYREEE (reference sequence). This CDR3 region has 16 residues. V trimming: 4 bases; J trimming: 8 bases; junction bases outside the gene matches: 14. This chain's CDR3 is CASSVGLAGSLDEQFF. The DNA for the CDR3 is TGTGCCAGCAGCGTGGGATTAGCGGGATCCCTCGATGAGCAGTTCTTC.

This chain uses TRBV27 with TRBJ1-5, with 7 bases that match TRBD1. In germline, CDR1 is MNHEY, CDR2 SMNVEV (reference sequence). This CDR3 region has 16 residues. V shed 6 bases, J shed 3 bases, and the junction held 11 bases outside the gene matches. CDR3 sequence: CASSFHRGDNNQPQHF. As DNA, the CDR3 is TGTGCCAGCAGCTTCCACAGGGGTGACAACAATCAGCCCCAGCATTTT.

This chain uses TRBV28 with TRBJ2-1, with D tentatively TRBD2 (6 bases). The V and J ends lost 2 bases and 8 bases respectively, with 19 bases between them. CDR3 length: 16 amino acids. Germline V gives CDR1 MDHEN, CDR2 SYDVKM. The chain's CDR3 is CASSLKRGEVRHEQFF. CDR3 in DNA: TGTGCCAGCAGTTTAAAGCGCGGGGAGGTAAGACATGAGCAGTTCTTC.

The chain couples TRBV11-2 to TRBJ2-1; 15 bases map to TRBD2. Germline V lookup: CDR1 SGHAT, CDR2 FQNNGV. The CDR3 length is 16 residues. V lost 5 bases, J lost 7 bases, and 6 bases stayed unmatched. In nucleotides, the CDR3 is TGTGCCAGCAGCCAGGGGACTAGCGGGAGGAGGAATGAGCAGTTCTTC. Residues: CASSQGTSGRRNEQFF.

The V gene is TRBV5-6, the J gene TRBJ2-2, with 8 bases aligning to TRBD1. Germline V gene lookup returns CDR1 SGHDT and CDR2 YYEEEE. V lost 3 bases and J lost 6; bases outside the gene matches: 19. The CDR3 covers 19 residues. The CDR3 spells CASSSLVGKGQGGSGELFF. The CDR3 DNA follows: TGTGCCAGCAGCTCCCTCGTGGGGAAAGGACAGGGCGGATCCGGGGAGCTGTTTTTT. Drawing the rest from reference TRBV5-6 and TRBJ2-2, the complete variable domain is DAGVTQSPTHLIKTRGQQVTLRCSPKSGHDTVSWYQQALGQGPQFIFQYYEEEERQRGNFPDRFSGHQFPNYSSELNVNALLLGDSALYLCASSSLVGKGQGGSGELFFGEGSRLTVL.

The V call is TRBV21-1, the J call TRBJ1-2; whether TRBD1, the table's D call, matches the DNA was not checked. TRBV21-1 is given as a pseudogene. The CDR3 is 16 amino acids. The CDR3 sequence is CASSKGGRRVTYGYTF. DNA of the CDR3: TGTGCCAGCAGCAAAGGGGGGCGGCGGGTTACCTATGGCTACACCTTC.

The chain joins TRBV27 to TRBJ1-2, with 11 bases matching TRBD1. This CDR3 comprises 16 residues. CDR1 MNHEY and CDR2 SMNVEV come from the germline V gene (reference sequence). V lost 3 bases and J lost 4; bases outside the gene matches: 7. As DNA, the CDR3 is TGTGCCAGCAGTTTTGGACAGGGGGCGCTCGGCTATGGCTACACCTTC. It codes for CASSFGQGALGYGYTF.